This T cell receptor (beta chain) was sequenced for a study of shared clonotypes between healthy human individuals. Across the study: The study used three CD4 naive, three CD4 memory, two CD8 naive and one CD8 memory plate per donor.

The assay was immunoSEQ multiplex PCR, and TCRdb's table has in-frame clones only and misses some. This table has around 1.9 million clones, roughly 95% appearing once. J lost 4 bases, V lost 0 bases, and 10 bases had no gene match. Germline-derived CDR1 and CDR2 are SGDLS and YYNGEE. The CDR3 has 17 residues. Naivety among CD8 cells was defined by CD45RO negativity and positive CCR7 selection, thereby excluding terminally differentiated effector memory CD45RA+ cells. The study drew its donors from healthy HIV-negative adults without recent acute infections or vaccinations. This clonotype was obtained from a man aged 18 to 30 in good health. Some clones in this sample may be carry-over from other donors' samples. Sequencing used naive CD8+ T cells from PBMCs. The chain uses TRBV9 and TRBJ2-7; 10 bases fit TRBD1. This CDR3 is CASSVGGVGQGIYEQYF. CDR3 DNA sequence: TGTGCCAGCAGCGTAGGCGGTGTGGGACAGGGGATATACGAGCAGTACTTC.